Sequencing of this TCR beta chain was carried out in a study of blood T cell repertoires in COVID-19. Study-level information: The study drew acute and convalescent COVID-19 samples from the United States, Italy and Spain.

The ends were cut back, 1 base at V and 5 bases at J, with 9 bases in the middle. The germline gives CDR1 SGHAT, CDR2 FQNNGV. The CDR3 covers 13 residues. Clones were read by immunoSEQ multiplex PCR, and TCRdb kept only the in-frame ones, dropping some. Among roughly 260,000 clones, approximately 87% were seen once, and the ten largest hold 2.3%. This sequence originates from a woman in her fifties or sixties with acute or convalescent COVID-19. Input material: peripheral blood. The V and J genes are TRBV11-2 and TRBJ2-7; tentative D call: TRBD2 (6 bases). CDR3 residues: CASSLAGVDEQYF. The CDR3 DNA reads as TGTGCCAGCAGCTTAGCGGGGGTGGACGAGCAGTACTTC.